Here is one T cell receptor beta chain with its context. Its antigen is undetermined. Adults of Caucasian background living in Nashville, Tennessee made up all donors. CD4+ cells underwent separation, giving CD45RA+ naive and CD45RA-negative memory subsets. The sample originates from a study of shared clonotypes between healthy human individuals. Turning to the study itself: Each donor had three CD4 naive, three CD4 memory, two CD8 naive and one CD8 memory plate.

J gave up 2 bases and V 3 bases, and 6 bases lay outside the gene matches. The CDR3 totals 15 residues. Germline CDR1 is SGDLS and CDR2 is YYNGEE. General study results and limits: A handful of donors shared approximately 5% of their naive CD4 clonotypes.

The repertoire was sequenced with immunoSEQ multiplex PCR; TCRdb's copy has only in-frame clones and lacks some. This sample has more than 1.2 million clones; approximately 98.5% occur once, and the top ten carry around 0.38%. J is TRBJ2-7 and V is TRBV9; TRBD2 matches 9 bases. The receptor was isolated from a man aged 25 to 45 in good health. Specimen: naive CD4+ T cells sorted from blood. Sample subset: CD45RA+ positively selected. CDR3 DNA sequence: TGTGCCAGCAGCGAGCAGGGGACTAGCACCTACGAGCAGTACTTC. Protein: CASSEQGTSTYEQYF.